What follows is one T cell receptor beta chain and its context. Antigen: not known. These data originate in a study of cytomegalovirus exposure and HLA in healthy donors. Study-wide context: Around 200 million T cells yielded 100 million to 130 million unique TCR beta sequences, as an earlier analysis found.

This CDR3 has 11 residues. V shed 4 bases, J shed 7 bases, and the junction held 2 bases outside the gene matches. The V gene's germline CDR1 is DFQATT and CDR2 SNEGSKA (reference sequence). In the PCR, 60 Vbeta and 13 Jbeta primers were used. Sequencing used immunoSEQ multiplex PCR; TCRdb keeps in-frame clones, though not all of them. Of under 200,000 clones in the sample, over 75% were seen once. Study outcomes and limitations: CMV serostatus was the only recorded immune exposure for donors. Common viral pathogens seemed, in a later analysis, to connect with several of the most significant clusters.

Sequencing used PBMCs. V gene TRBV20-1 combines with J gene TRBJ1-1; 8 bases match TRBD1. This TCR derives from a woman aged 45 to 65 in good health and CMV-seronegative. The CDR3 reads CSAMDRVEAFF. CDR3 DNA sequence: TGCAGTGCTATGGACAGGGTTGAAGCTTTCTTT.